What follows are 18 T cell receptor beta chains derived from one specimen sequenced in a study of Ad26.COV2.S vaccination and SARS-CoV-2 variants. Documented treatment: some 20 received Ad26.COV2.S at low or high dose, single or two shots; five or six received placebo; per-sample allocation not given. Sampling happened 63 days after the first vaccine or placebo injection. Assay: immunoSEQ multiplex PCR; the TCRdb copy retains only in-frame clones and omits some. Found here are around 340,000 clones, about 86% of them singletons; the top ten hold approximately 12%. The sequenced sample was peripheral blood, obtained in a trial of Ad26.COV2.S vaccine versus placebo. Receptors originate from a person aged 18 to 65 who received the Ad26.COV2.S COVID-19 vaccine or a placebo.

The gene calls are TRBV24-1 and TRBJ1-2, with a tentative D call TRBD1 (6 bases). Germline values: CDR1 KGHDR, CDR2 SFDVKD. The V and J ends lost 5 bases and 1 base respectively, with 16 bases between them. This CDR3 is built from 16 residues. Written as DNA, the CDR3 is TGTGCCACCAGTGGGGCCGCAGGGGAATATAACTATGGCTACACCTTC. This gives the protein CATSGAAGEYNYGYTF.

This rearrangement joins TRBV28 to TRBJ1-6; D may be TRBD1 (5 bases). The CDR3 extends over 17 amino acids. Trimming stripped 4 bases from V and 0 bases from J, with 13 bases between. Germline V gene lookup returns CDR1 MDHEN and CDR2 SYDVKM. CDR3 sequence (DNA): TGTGCCAGCAGTTCCCCTGACAGTTTCTCCTATAATTCACCCCTCCACTTT. Translating it yields CASSSPDSFSYNSPLHF.

The rearrangement links TRBV5-4 to TRBJ2-3, with 8 nucleotides matching TRBD2. With 0 bases clipped from V and 3 bases from J, the junction kept 9 bases outside the gene matches. Looked up from germline, CDR1 is SGHNT and CDR2 is YYREEE (reference sequence). The CDR3 contains 17 residues. The CDR3 DNA follows: TGTGCCAGCAGCTTGGGGGCTGGGCGGGGGGCTACAGATACGCAGTATTTT. It encodes CASSLGAGRGATDTQYF.

This clone was observed a handful of times. CDR3 residues: CASRRQGQLSPLHF. CDR3 bases: TGTGCCAGCAGACGACAGGGTCAGCTTTCACCCCTCCACTTT. The chain recombines TRBV28 with TRBJ1-6, with TRBD1 identical over 7 bases. V shed 6 bases and J 9 bases; nucleotides not matched to a gene: 8. This CDR3 region has 14 residues. The germline CDR1 and CDR2 sequences are MDHEN and SYDVKM.

This clone was found a few times. V and J are TRBV28 and TRBJ1-1, with 7 bases aligning to TRBD1. Trimming at V came to 6 bases and at J to 3 bases, leaving 13 bases not matched to a gene. The CDR3 is made up of 16 amino acids. Germline V CDR1 and CDR2: MDHEN, SYDVKM. The CDR3 DNA sequence: TGTGCCAGCAGGCGGCGACAGGGTTTGGTGGACACTGAAGCTTTCTTT. Protein product: CASRRRQGLVDTEAFF. Complete variable domain (other parts from reference TRBV28 and TRBJ1-1): DVKVTQSSRYLVKRTGEKVFLECVQDMDHENMFWYRQDPGLGLRLIYFSYDVKMKEKGDIPEGYSVSREKKERFSLILESASTNQTSMYLCASRRRQGLVDTEAFFGQGTRLTVV.

This clone was detected a few times. V is TRBV5-5 and J is TRBJ1-2, with TRBD1 as a possible D gene (5 bases). Trimming took off 3 bases at V and 5 bases at J, with 8 bases between the two ends. Germline V CDR1 and CDR2: SGHKS, YYEKEE (reference sequence). The CDR3 has 12 amino acids. This CDR3 reads CASSSEGYGYTF. The CDR3 region has the DNA TGTGCCAGCAGCTCGGAGGGGTATGGCTACACCTTC. The full variable domain, with the rest looked up from reference TRBV5-5 and TRBJ1-2, is DAGVTQSPTHLIKTRGQQVTLRCSPISGHKSVSWYQQVLGQGPQFIFQYYEKEERGRGNFPDRFSARQFPNYSSELNVNALLLGDSALYLCASSSEGYGYTFGSGTRLTVV.

The J gene is TRBJ2-3, the V gene TRBV7-2; D is unresolved. Germline V gene lookup returns CDR1 SGHTA and CDR2 FQGNSA. The V and J ends lost 2 bases and 3 bases respectively, with 12 bases between them. This CDR3 spans 15 amino acids. In DNA form, the CDR3 reads TGTGCCAGCAGCTTATTCGGTTTGGAGACAGATACGCAGTATTTT. As protein: CASSLFGLETDTQYF.

This clone has a single count. CDR3 bases: TGCGCCAGCAGCCTAAAGGGACAGGGGGCCGTCACAGATACGCAGTATTTT. Encoded protein: CASSLKGQGAVTDTQYF. The genes are TRBV4-3 and TRBJ2-3; 12 bases line up with TRBD1. Unmatched junction bases numbered 7, after V lost 4 bases and J lost 2 bases. The CDR3 loop spans 17 amino acids. In germline, CDR1 is LGHNA, CDR2 YSLEER.

The V and J genes are TRBV18 and TRBJ1-4; D is unclear. Deletions cut 0 bases from V and 3 bases from J, with 2 bases between. This CDR3 spans 13 amino acids. The germline CDR1 and CDR2 sequences are KGHSH and LQKENI. The CDR3 loop is CASSPPSNEKLFF. The CDR3 DNA is TGTGCCAGCTCACCACCGTCTAATGAAAAACTGTTTTTT.

The chain uses TRBV4-1 and TRBJ2-7; D gene uncertain. The CDR3 runs 15 residues. V lost 1 base and J lost 0, with 10 bases in between. Germline V CDR1 and CDR2: MGHRA, YSYEKL. The CDR3: CASSQVGLPSYEQYF. In nucleotides, the CDR3 is TGCGCCAGCAGCCAAGTCGGCCTGCCCTCCTACGAGCAGTACTTC.

The chain couples TRBV10-3 to TRBJ1-1; TRBD1 is a possible D gene (5 bases). There are 13 residues in the CDR3. Deletions cut 7 bases from V and 1 base from J, with 10 bases between. CDR1 is ENHRY and CDR2 is SYGVKD in the germline V gene. The CDR3: CAITTDRNTEAFF. The CDR3 DNA reads as TGTGCCATCACCACTGACAGGAACACTGAAGCTTTCTTT.

This chain joins TRBV28 and TRBJ2-5; 8 bases agree with TRBD1. The V gene's germline CDR1 is MDHEN and CDR2 SYDVKM. CDR3 length equals 14 residues. V lost 6 bases to trimming and J lost 5 bases; unmatched junction nucleotides: 8. CDR3 region: CASRVDRVRETQYF. In DNA form, the CDR3 reads TGTGCCAGCAGAGTGGACAGGGTTAGGGAGACCCAGTACTTC.

The V gene is TRBV28, the J gene TRBJ1-1, with TRBD1 as a possible D gene (5 bases). Germline assignment: CDR1 MDHEN and CDR2 SYDVKM. V gave up 7 bases and J gave up 1 base, with 16 bases separating them. This CDR3 has 15 amino acids. The CDR3 region is CASTRQGKGNTEAFF. Written as DNA, the CDR3 is TGTGCCAGCACCAGGCAGGGTAAGGGGAACACTGAAGCTTTCTTT. The full variable domain, its missing parts supplied by reference TRBV28 and TRBJ1-1, is DVKVTQSSRYLVKRTGEKVFLECVQDMDHENMFWYRQDPGLGLRLIYFSYDVKMKEKGDIPEGYSVSREKKERFSLILESASTNQTSMYLCASTRQGKGNTEAFFGQGTRLTVV.

The CDR3: CASSLGGLAGAWSAADTQYF. For the CDR3, the DNA is TGTGCCAGCAGTTTGGGGGGACTAGCGGGAGCGTGGTCGGCGGCAGATACGCAGTATTTT. The J gene is TRBJ2-3, the V gene TRBV27; 14 nucleotides line up with TRBD2. Unmatched junction bases numbered 15, after V lost 3 bases and J lost 4 bases. This CDR3 is built from 20 residues. CDR1 and CDR2 (germline): MNHEY, SMNVEV (reference sequence).

The chain joins TRBV5-6 to TRBJ1-2; D is possibly TRBD1 (6 bases). The CDR3 length is 14 residues. V was trimmed by 0 bases and J by 8 bases, leaving 14 bases between them. CDR1 SGHDT and CDR2 YYEEEE come from the germline V gene. The CDR3 sequence: CASSLEDRLRGYTF. CDR3 coding DNA: TGTGCCAGCAGCTTGGAAGACAGGCTAAGGGGCTACACCTTC.

The chain combines TRBV4-2 with TRBJ2-7; no clear D gene. V lost 0 bases and J lost 4, with 10 bases in between. CDR1 and CDR2 from the germline V gene are LGHNA and YNFKEQ. The CDR3 covers 14 residues. CDR3 nucleotide sequence: TGTGCCAGCAGCCAAGAGTCAGGATGGTACGAGCAGTACTTC. Its translation: CASSQESGWYEQYF.

The chain combines TRBV18 with TRBJ2-3, with D possibly TRBD2 on 8 matching bases. The CDR3 has 16 amino acids. Germline V gene sequence: CDR1 KGHSH, CDR2 LQKENI. V lost 3 bases and J 4 bases, leaving 17 bases between the germline ends. The DNA of the CDR3 is TGTGCCAGCTCACCGGGGACAGCGGGAGTCGCAGATACGCAGTATTTT. As protein: CASSPGTAGVADTQYF.

This chain joins TRBV24-1 and TRBJ2-3; 7 bases are a match to TRBD2. The junction had 2 bases not matched to a gene; V was cut back by 1 base and J by 5 bases. Per the germline V gene, CDR1 is KGHDR and CDR2 is SFDVKD. CDR3 length: 14 residues. CDR3: CATSDLPGGDTQYF. The DNA for the CDR3 is TGTGCCACCAGTGATTTACCGGGAGGAGATACGCAGTATTTT.